Only a few counts were recorded for the clone carrying this T cell receptor beta chain. The antigen is undetermined. This sample is part of a study of blood T cells in healthy people across ages. V shed 6 bases and J 1 base; nucleotides not matched to a gene: 8. Per the germline V gene, CDR1 is DFQATT and CDR2 is SNEGSKA (reference sequence). The CDR3 has 15 residues. Overall study results and limits: Percentage of naive T cells showed a strong correlation with TCR beta diversity. Diversity was estimated from one million T cells, and these estimates were considered underestimates.

Through a sample-barcoded 5' primer and a J-beta primer mix, a second PCR was run for roughly 6 to 11 cycles. TCRdb passed the 5' RACE reads through MiXCR, listing each CDR3 protein once. The table lists fewer than 950,000 distinct CDR3 sequences, under 40% of them singletons. Donors were healthy Caucasian individuals from Russia aged about 6 to 100. The sample taken for sequencing was blood. V and J are TRBV20-1 and TRBJ2-2, with 7 bases aligning to TRBD1. This clonotype originated in a man aged 18 to 30 in good health. The CDR3 nucleotides are TGCAGTGCGAAGCCGGGACAGATGAACACCGGGGAGCTGTTTTTT. Translating gives CSAKPGQMNTGELFF.